The 8 T cell receptor beta chains presented below share a single source sample, sequenced in a study of blood T cell repertoires in COVID-19. Sequencing was performed with immunoSEQ multiplex PCR; in TCRdb, only in-frame clones are kept and a portion is missing. This repertoire shows hundreds of thousands of clones, roughly 80% found once; its top ten account for more than 9.5%. The sequencing sample was made of peripheral blood. The receptor set was obtained from a woman of 80 years or more with acute or convalescent COVID-19.

The chain joins TRBV28 to TRBJ2-7, with TRBD1 matching 8 bases. Germline trimming cut 6 bases from V and 2 bases from J; bases unmatched to any gene: 9. Germline V gene sequence: CDR1 MDHEN, CDR2 SYDVKM. There are 15 residues in the CDR3. The CDR3 spells CASRRTGTGAYEQYF. The CDR3, as DNA: TGTGCCAGCAGAAGAACCGGGACAGGAGCCTACGAGCAGTACTTC.

The chain recombines TRBV10-2 with TRBJ1-4; 10 bases map to TRBD1. With 4 bases clipped from V and 7 bases from J, the junction kept 6 bases outside the gene matches. The CDR3 extends over 15 amino acids. From germline, CDR1 is WSHSY and CDR2 SAAADI. The chain's CDR3 is CASSARTGGGEKLFF. CDR3 coding DNA: TGCGCCAGCAGTGCTCGGACAGGGGGTGGTGAAAAACTGTTTTTT.

DNA of the CDR3: TGTGCCTGGACAGGGGTCTATGGCTACACCTTC. Protein: CAWTGVYGYTF. V and J are TRBV30 and TRBJ1-2, with D possibly TRBD1 on 6 matching bases. Looked up from germline, CDR1 is GTSNPN and CDR2 is SVGIG (reference sequence). The CDR3 consists of 11 residues. Trimming took 4 bases from V and 4 from J, leaving 7 bases between them.

The chain couples TRBV19 to TRBJ2-7; maybe TRBD1 (6 bases). The V and J ends lost 3 bases and 0 bases respectively, with 12 bases between them. Germline V gene sequence: CDR1 LNHDA, CDR2 SQIVND (reference sequence). This CDR3 has 15 amino acids. The CDR3 region has the DNA TGTGCCAGTAGTATTTCCGGACAGAACTCCTACGAGCAGTACTTC. Encoded protein: CASSISGQNSYEQYF.

The genes are TRBV6-5 and TRBJ2-3; 9 bases line up with TRBD2. J was trimmed by 11 bases and V by 6 bases; bases with no gene match: 6. This CDR3 region has 12 residues. CDR1 is MNHEY, CDR2 SVGAGI, per germline. The DNA for the CDR3 is TGTGCCAGCAGCCAAGCGGGGGGATTGCAGTATTTT. This gives the protein CASSQAGGLQYF.

This clone was counted a single time. This chain uses TRBV5-8 with TRBJ1-6, with D possibly TRBD1 on 6 matching bases. V lost 4 bases to trimming and J lost 6 bases, with 17 bases between them. Germline values: CDR1 SGHTS, CDR2 YDEGEE. The CDR3 has 16 amino acids. The CDR3: CASSPWTVRANSPLHF. DNA of the CDR3: TGTGCCAGCAGCCCTTGGACAGTCCGGGCTAATTCACCCCTCCACTTT. The entire variable domain, with the rest obtained from reference TRBV5-8 and TRBJ1-6, is as follows: EAGVTQSPTHLIKTRGQQATLRCSPISGHTSVYWYQQALGLGLQFLLWYDEGEERNRGNFPPRFSGRQFPNYSSELNVNALELEDSALYLCASSPWTVRANSPLHFGNGTRLTVT.

The chain has TRBV6-2 or TRBV6-3 and TRBJ1-2; a weak D match, TRBD1 (5 bases). V was trimmed by 4 bases and J by 6 bases, leaving 15 bases between them. Per the germline V gene, CDR1 is MNHEY and CDR2 is SVGEGT. The CDR3 runs to 14 residues. The CDR3 coding sequence is TGTGCCAGCAGTTTAACCCAGGGTATTCATGGCTACACCTTC. Protein: CASSLTQGIHGYTF.

The rearrangement links TRBV9 to TRBJ1-1, with D perhaps TRBD1 (5 bases). The CDR3 loop spans 14 amino acids. CDR1 is SGDLS and CDR2 is YYNGEE in the germline V gene. V gave up 0 bases and J gave up 1 base, with 7 bases separating them. CDR3: CASSVVGGNTEAFF. In DNA form, the CDR3 reads TGTGCCAGCAGCGTAGTGGGGGGGAACACTGAAGCTTTCTTT.